This T cell receptor beta chain was retrieved from a study of blood T cell repertoires in COVID-19. The CDR3 totals 14 residues. Losses at the gene ends were 6 bases for V and 7 bases for J; bases not matched to a gene: 9. CDR1 and CDR2 (germline): WNHNN, SYGVQD (reference sequence). Generated by immunoSEQ multiplex PCR, the TCRdb table keeps only in-frame clones and is missing some. This table holds about 60,000 clones, 77% found once. The chain has TRBV10-1 and TRBJ1-5; TRBD1 matches 7 bases. Input material: peripheral blood. This sequence originates from a human donor in a cohort sampled during active COVID-19. The CDR3: CASRKKGAGQPQHF. The CDR3 nucleotides are TGCGCCAGCAGGAAAAAGGGGGCAGGCCAGCCCCAGCATTTT.